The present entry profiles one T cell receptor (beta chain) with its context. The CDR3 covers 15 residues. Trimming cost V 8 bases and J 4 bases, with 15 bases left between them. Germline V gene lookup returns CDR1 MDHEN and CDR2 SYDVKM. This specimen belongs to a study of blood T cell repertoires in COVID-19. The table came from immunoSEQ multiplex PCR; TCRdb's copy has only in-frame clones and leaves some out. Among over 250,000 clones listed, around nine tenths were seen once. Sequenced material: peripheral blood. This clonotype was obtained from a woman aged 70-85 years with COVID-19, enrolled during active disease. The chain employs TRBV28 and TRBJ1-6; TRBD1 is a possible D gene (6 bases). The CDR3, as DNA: TGTGCCAGCGGGTTCGGACAGATTTATAATTCACCCCTCCACTTT. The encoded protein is CASGFGQIYNSPLHF.